Below are 22 T cell receptor beta chains sequenced from a single sample in a study of T cells in Graves' hyperthyroidism and ophthalmopathy. RNA transcripts provided the source from which TCR beta CDR3 regions were amplified. An initial round of RT-PCR targeting the TCR CDR3 relied on the HTBI primer set. TCRdb called the multiplex PCR reads again in MiXCR, with one record for every CDR3 protein. Of about 300,000 distinct CDR3 sequences in the sample, roughly a fifth were seen once. Source material: blood. The receptors were sampled from a man in his fifties or sixties with Graves' ophthalmopathy.

This clonotype appeared a few times. The chain couples TRBV28 to TRBJ1-1; 8 bases fit TRBD1. The CDR3 has 15 residues. The J segment lost 1 base and the V segment lost 6 bases, leaving 7 bases of the junction unmatched. The germline gives CDR1 MDHEN, CDR2 SYDVKM. The CDR3 DNA sequence: TGTGCCAGCAGAAAAACAGGGGGTGAGAACACTGAAGCTTTCTTT. Its translation is CASRKTGGENTEAFF.

In its sample, this clonotype was seen many times. The chain combines TRBV28 with TRBJ2-6; 7 nucleotides line up with TRBD2. This CDR3 region has 18 residues. In germline, CDR1 is MDHEN, CDR2 SYDVKM. After removal of 5 bases from V and 0 bases from J, the junction contained 10 bases not matched to a gene. The CDR3, as DNA: TGTGCCAGCAGTACCCCCCGGGGGGAGAGCTCTGGGGCCAACGTCCTGACTTTC. Translated: CASSTPRGESSGANVLTF.

V is TRBV25-1 and J is TRBJ2-5, with D perhaps matching TRBD2 (6 bases). The CDR3 is made up of 13 amino acids. V gave up 4 bases and J gave up 0 bases, with 6 bases separating them. Germline CDR1 MGHDK, CDR2 SYGVNS. CDR3 protein: CASSGGDQETQYF. CDR3 DNA sequence: TGTGCCAGCAGTGGGGGGGACCAAGAGACCCAGTACTTC.

The V gene is TRBV6-2 or TRBV6-3, the J gene TRBJ2-7; 7 bases are shared with TRBD2. Germline V CDR1 and CDR2: MNHEY, SVGEGT. V trimming: 6 bases; J trimming: 5 bases; junction bases outside the gene matches: 13. The CDR3 extends over 15 amino acids. The CDR3 DNA reads as TGTGCCAGCAGCCTTTCGTGGAGGGCGGGGGACGAGCAGTACTTC. The encoded protein is CASSLSWRAGDEQYF.

The chain joins TRBV11-2 to TRBJ1-4; D may be TRBD1 (5 bases). The CDR3 is 16 residues long. Trimming cost V 2 bases and J 0 bases, with 10 bases left between them. CDR1 SGHAT and CDR2 FQNNGV come from the germline V gene. CDR3 sequence reads: CASSLYRGATNEKLFF. CDR3 coding DNA: TGTGCCAGCAGCTTATACCGGGGGGCAACTAATGAAAAACTGTTTTTT. The entire variable domain, with the rest obtained from reference TRBV11-2 and TRBJ1-4, is as follows: EAGVAQSPRYKIIEKRQSVAFWCNPISGHATLYWYQQILGQGPKLLIQFQNNGVVDDSQLPKDRFSAERLKGVDSTLKIQPAKLEDSAVYLCASSLYRGATNEKLFFGSGTQLSVL.

This clonotype was seen more than once but under ten times. V and J are TRBV20-1 and TRBJ1-5; D possibly corresponds to TRBD1 (6 bases). The CDR3 loop spans 14 amino acids. V lost 8 bases to trimming and J lost 2 bases, with 16 bases between them. Germline V gene data show CDR1 as DFQATT and CDR2 as SNEGSKA (reference sequence). The CDR3 here is CSINPDSGNQPQHF. CDR3 in DNA: TGCAGTATAAACCCGGACAGTGGCAATCAGCCCCAGCATTTT.

The rearrangement joins TRBV9 to TRBJ1-2, with TRBD1 matching 9 bases. Germline lookup yields CDR1 SGDLS and CDR2 YYNGEE. The CDR3 contains 13 residues. The junction had 0 bases not matched to a gene; V was cut back by 0 bases and J by 6 bases. CDR3 bases: TGTGCCAGCAGCGTAGGGACAGGGGATGGCTACACCTTC. Its protein is CASSVGTGDGYTF.

The chain couples TRBV12-3 or TRBV12-4 to TRBJ2-1; 10 bases match TRBD2. The J segment lost 6 bases and the V segment lost 3 bases, leaving 8 bases of the junction unmatched. The CDR3 consists of 16 residues. The CDR3 sequence is CASSFLLAGDGNEQFF. The CDR3 DNA follows: TGTGCCAGCAGTTTCCTCCTAGCGGGAGATGGCAATGAGCAGTTCTTC.

The sample holds many counts of this clonotype. CDR3 region: CASSLKGWPEAFF. CDR3 nucleotide sequence: TGCGCCAGCAGCTTAAAGGGGTGGCCTGAAGCTTTCTTT. The chain is built from TRBV5-1 and TRBJ1-1, with D perhaps matching TRBD1 (5 bases). Per the germline V gene, CDR1 is SGHRS and CDR2 is YFSETQ. The CDR3 length is 13 residues. Trimming removed 2 bases from V and 6 bases from J, with 11 bases in between. Filled out from reference TRBV5-1 and TRBJ1-1, the complete variable domain reads KAGVTQTPRYLIKTRGQQVTLSCSPISGHRSVSWYQQTPGQGLQFLFEYFSETQRNKGNFPGRFSGRQFSNSRSEMNVSTLELGDSALYLCASSLKGWPEAFFGQGTRLTVV.

A note on this clonotype: Germline and junction disagree at one end, which may indicate a read error. The CDR3 spells CASTPGTGAYSNYGYTF. The DNA of the CDR3 is TGCGCCAGCACCCCCGGGACAGGGGCCTATTCTAACTATGGCTACACCTTC. This chain links TRBV19 with TRBJ1-2; 10 nucleotides match TRBD1. CDR1 LNHDA and CDR2 SQIVND come from the germline V gene (reference sequence). The length of the CDR3 is 17 residues.

On this clonotype: One junction end disagrees with the germline gene, perhaps due to a read error. The CDR3 is CATSMAGTGKYNEQFF. CDR3 bases: TGTGCCACTAGTATGGCCGGGACAGGGAAGTACAATGAGCAGTTCTTC. The genes are TRBV19 and TRBJ2-1; 9 positions match TRBD1. The CDR3 covers 16 residues. Germline assignment: CDR1 LNHDA and CDR2 SQIVND (reference sequence).

This clonotype was observed at least ten times. CDR3 nucleotide sequence: TGTGCCAGCAGGGTGTTTAGCGGGAGAGGGTACGAGCAGTACTTC. Its protein product is CASRVFSGRGYEQYF. The chain couples TRBV28 to TRBJ2-7; 9 nucleotides align to TRBD2. Germline V gives CDR1 MDHEN, CDR2 SYDVKM. This CDR3 is built from 15 residues. Trimming removed 6 bases from V and 4 bases from J; junction bases left unmatched: 10.

The chain is built from TRBV20-1 and TRBJ2-7; no definite D call. This CDR3 has 11 amino acids. Per the germline V gene, CDR1 is DFQATT and CDR2 is SNEGSKA (reference sequence). V lost 6 bases to trimming and J lost 5 bases, with 11 bases between them. The CDR3 protein is CSASPVDEQYF. The CDR3 coding sequence is TGCAGTGCATCGCCAGTCGACGAGCAGTACTTC.

There are a few counts of this clonotype. Sequence at one end of the junction differs from germline and may be a read error. This chain uses TRBV24-1 with TRBJ2-7; D call uncertain. Germline V gene sequence: CDR1 KGHDR, CDR2 SFDVKD. The CDR3 loop spans 15 amino acids. CDR3 loop: CATSGTPPNSYKQYF. As DNA, the CDR3 is TGTGCCACCAGTGGGACCCCACCCAACTCCTACAAGCAGTACTTC.

This clonotype was seen at least ten times. The chain employs TRBV20-1 and TRBJ2-3; weak D call: TRBD2 (6 bases). The V and J ends lost 0 bases and 5 bases respectively, with 21 bases between them. There are 17 residues in the CDR3. Germline CDR1 DFQATT, CDR2 SNEGSKA (reference sequence). This chain's CDR3 is CSARDLGEASVLDTQYF. The CDR3 nucleotides are TGCAGTGCTAGAGATCTAGGAGAGGCTAGCGTTTTAGATACGCAGTATTTT.

In the case of this clonotype: This may be a read error: a much more frequent sequence differs by one nucleotide. The rearrangement joins TRBV30 to TRBJ1-5, with 9 bases lining up with TRBD1. This CDR3 comprises 16 residues. Looked up from germline, CDR1 is GTSNPN and CDR2 is SVGIG (reference sequence). V was pared by 2 bases and J by 2 bases, with 7 bases of the junction left unmatched. CDR3 loop: CAWSRFGTGRNQPQHF. The CDR3, as DNA: TGTGCCTGGAGTAGGTTCGGGACAGGGCGCAATCAGCCCCAGCATTTT.

This clonotype was counted at least ten times. V usage is TRBV3-1 and J usage is TRBJ1-2; TRBD1 is a possible D gene (5 bases). The germline V gene encodes CDR1 LGHDT and CDR2 YNNKEL (reference sequence). This CDR3 region has 15 residues. V gave up 4 bases and J gave up 2 bases, with 14 bases separating them. The CDR3 loop reads CASSLQGAGNYGYTF. In DNA form, the CDR3 reads TGTGCCAGCAGCCTCCAAGGGGCAGGAAACTATGGCTACACCTTC.

This clonotype turned up a few times. The chain has TRBV19 and TRBJ2-3; D gene ambiguous. V was trimmed by 6 bases and J by 1 base, leaving 14 bases between them. The germline CDR1 and CDR2 sequences are LNHDA and SQIVND (reference sequence). The CDR3 runs to 15 residues. CDR3 nucleotide sequence: TGTGCCAGTAGCTCCTACGGATCCCGCACAGATACGCAGTATTTT. This translates into CASSSYGSRTDTQYF.

This clonotype was seen at least ten times. The genes are TRBV5-1 and TRBJ1-1; maybe TRBD1 (6 bases). Trimming took 4 bases from V and 1 from J, leaving 14 bases between them. Per germline, CDR1 SGHRS and CDR2 YFSETQ. The CDR3 runs 15 residues. CDR3 loop: CASSTVQGKNTEAFF. CDR3 in DNA: TGCGCCAGCAGCACCGTACAGGGAAAGAACACTGAAGCTTTCTTT.

This chain joins TRBV5-1 and TRBJ2-5; TRBD2 is a possible D gene (5 bases). Trimming removed 1 base at V and 5 bases at J, with 15 bases between. Germline values: CDR1 SGHRS, CDR2 YFSETQ. CDR3 length equals 15 residues. CDR3 region: CASSLSLAGAETQYF. CDR3 DNA: TGCGCCAGCAGCTTGAGCCTGGCGGGCGCTGAGACCCAGTACTTC.

This clonotype was seen repeatedly, ten times or more. The rearrangement joins TRBV28 to TRBJ2-7; maybe TRBD1 (6 bases). CDR1 and CDR2 (germline): MDHEN, SYDVKM. Trimming pared 6 bases from V and 1 base from J, leaving 13 bases between. The CDR3 spans 14 residues. CDR3 region: CASSVPDSSYEQYF. The CDR3 bases are TGTGCCAGCAGCGTACCGGACAGTTCCTACGAGCAGTACTTC. The variable domain in full, completed from reference TRBV28 and TRBJ2-7, reads DVKVTQSSRYLVKRTGEKVFLECVQDMDHENMFWYRQDPGLGLRLIYFSYDVKMKEKGDIPEGYSVSREKKERFSLILESASTNQTSMYLCASSVPDSSYEQYFGPGTRLTVT.

This clonotype was counted at least ten times. The V call is TRBV6-1, the J call TRBJ2-7; 9 nucleotides match TRBD1. CDR1 MNHNS and CDR2 SASEGT come from the germline V gene. The CDR3 runs 14 residues. V dropped 6 bases and J dropped 7; count of bases not matched to a gene: 10. In DNA, the CDR3 is TGTGCCAGCAGGCTGGGGACAGGGTTAAATGAGCAGTACTTC. This translates into CASRLGTGLNEQYF.